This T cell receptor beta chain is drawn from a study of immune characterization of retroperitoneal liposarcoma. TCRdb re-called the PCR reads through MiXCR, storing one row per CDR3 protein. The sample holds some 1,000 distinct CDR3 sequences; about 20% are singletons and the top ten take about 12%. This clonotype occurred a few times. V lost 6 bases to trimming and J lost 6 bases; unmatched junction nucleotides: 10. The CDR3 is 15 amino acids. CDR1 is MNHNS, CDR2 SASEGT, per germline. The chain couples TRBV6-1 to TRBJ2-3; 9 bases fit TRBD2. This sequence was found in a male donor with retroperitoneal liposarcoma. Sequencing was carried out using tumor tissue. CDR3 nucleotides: TGTGCCAGCAGGGCCAGCGGGGGGCCCGGTGATACGCAGTATTTT. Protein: CASRASGGPGDTQYF.